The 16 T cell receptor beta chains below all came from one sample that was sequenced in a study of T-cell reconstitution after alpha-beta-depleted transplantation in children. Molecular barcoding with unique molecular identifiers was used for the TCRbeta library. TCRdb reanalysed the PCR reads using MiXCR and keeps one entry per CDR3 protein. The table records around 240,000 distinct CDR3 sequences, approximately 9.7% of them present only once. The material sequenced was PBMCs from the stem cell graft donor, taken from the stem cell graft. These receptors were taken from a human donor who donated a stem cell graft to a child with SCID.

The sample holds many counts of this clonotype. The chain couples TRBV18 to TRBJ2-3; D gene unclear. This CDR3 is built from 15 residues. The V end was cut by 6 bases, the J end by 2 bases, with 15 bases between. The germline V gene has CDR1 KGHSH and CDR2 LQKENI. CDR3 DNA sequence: TGTGCCAGCTCCTCACCTGGCTACTCCACAGATACGCAGTATTTT. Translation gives CASSSPGYSTDTQYF.

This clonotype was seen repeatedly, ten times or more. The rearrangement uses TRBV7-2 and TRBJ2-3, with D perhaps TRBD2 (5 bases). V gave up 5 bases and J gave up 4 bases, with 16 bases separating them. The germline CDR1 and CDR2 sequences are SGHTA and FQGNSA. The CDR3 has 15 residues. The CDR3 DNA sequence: TGTGCCAGCAGCCTCGCCGGGGTGCGGGCAGATACGCAGTATTTT. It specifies CASSLAGVRADTQYF.

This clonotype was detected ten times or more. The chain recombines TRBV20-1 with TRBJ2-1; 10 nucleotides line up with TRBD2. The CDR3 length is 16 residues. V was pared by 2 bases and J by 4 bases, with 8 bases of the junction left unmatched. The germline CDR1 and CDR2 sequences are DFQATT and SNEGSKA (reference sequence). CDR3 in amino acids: CSARRPGTSVYNEQFF. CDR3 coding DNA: TGCAGTGCTAGACGGCCCGGGACTAGCGTTTACAATGAGCAGTTCTTC.

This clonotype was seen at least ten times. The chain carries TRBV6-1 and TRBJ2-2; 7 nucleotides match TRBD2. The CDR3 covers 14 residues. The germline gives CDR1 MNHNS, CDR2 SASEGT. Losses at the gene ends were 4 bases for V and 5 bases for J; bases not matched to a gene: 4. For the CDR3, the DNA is TGTGCCAGCAGTGCGGGACTATCGACCGGGGAGCTGTTTTTT. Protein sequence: CASSAGLSTGELFF.

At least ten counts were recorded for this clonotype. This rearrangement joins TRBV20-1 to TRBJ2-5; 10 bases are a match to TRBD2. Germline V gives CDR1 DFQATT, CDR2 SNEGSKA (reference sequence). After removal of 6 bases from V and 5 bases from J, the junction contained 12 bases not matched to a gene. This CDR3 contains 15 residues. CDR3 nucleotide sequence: TGCAGTGCCCAACCCGCTAGCGGGGGAACGGAGACCCAGTACTTC. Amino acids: CSAQPASGGTETQYF.

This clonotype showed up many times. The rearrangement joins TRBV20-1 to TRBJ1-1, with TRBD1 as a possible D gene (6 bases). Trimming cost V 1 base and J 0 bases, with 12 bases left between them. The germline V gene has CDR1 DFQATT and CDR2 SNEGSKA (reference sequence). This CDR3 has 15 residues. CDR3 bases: TGCAGTGCTAGAGTACGGGACAAGTTGAACACTGAAGCTTTCTTT. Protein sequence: CSARVRDKLNTEAFF.

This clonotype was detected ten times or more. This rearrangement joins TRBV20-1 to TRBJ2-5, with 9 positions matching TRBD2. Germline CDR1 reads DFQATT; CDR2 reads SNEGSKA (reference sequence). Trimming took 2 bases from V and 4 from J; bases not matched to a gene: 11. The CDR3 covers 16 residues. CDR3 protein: CSARQLSGGLGETQYF. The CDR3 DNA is TGCAGTGCTAGACAGCTTAGCGGGGGCCTGGGAGAGACCCAGTACTTC.

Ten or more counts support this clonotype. The CDR3 is CSARVSENTGELFF. In DNA form, the CDR3 reads TGCAGTGCTAGAGTAAGCGAGAACACCGGGGAGCTGTTTTTT. V is TRBV20-1 and J is TRBJ2-2; D gene ambiguous. V gave up 1 base and J gave up 1 base, with 7 bases separating them. The CDR3 is 14 residues long. Germline V lookup: CDR1 DFQATT, CDR2 SNEGSKA (reference sequence).

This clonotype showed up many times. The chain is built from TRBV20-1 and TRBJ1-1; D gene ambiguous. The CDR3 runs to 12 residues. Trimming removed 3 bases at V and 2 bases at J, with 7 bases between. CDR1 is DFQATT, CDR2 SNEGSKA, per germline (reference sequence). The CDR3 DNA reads TGCAGTGCTAGGGCCCCCAACACTGAAGCTTTCTTT. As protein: CSARAPNTEAFF.

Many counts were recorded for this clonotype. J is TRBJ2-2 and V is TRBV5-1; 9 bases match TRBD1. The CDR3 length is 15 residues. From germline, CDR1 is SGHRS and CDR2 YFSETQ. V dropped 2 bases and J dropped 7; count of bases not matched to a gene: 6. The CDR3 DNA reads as TGCGCCAGCAGCTTCGGGACAGGGATTGACGGGGAGCTGTTTTTT. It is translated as CASSFGTGIDGELFF. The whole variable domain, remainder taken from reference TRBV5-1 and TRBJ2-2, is KAGVTQTPRYLIKTRGQQVTLSCSPISGHRSVSWYQQTPGQGLQFLFEYFSETQRNKGNFPGRFSGRQFSNSRSEMNVSTLELGDSALYLCASSFGTGIDGELFFGEGSRLTVL.

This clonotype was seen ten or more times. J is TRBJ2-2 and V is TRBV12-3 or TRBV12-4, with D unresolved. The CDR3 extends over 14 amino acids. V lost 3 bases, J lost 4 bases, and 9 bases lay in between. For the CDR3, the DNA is TGTGCCAGCAGTTTCGACGGGCCCACCGGGGAGCTGTTTTTT. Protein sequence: CASSFDGPTGELFF.

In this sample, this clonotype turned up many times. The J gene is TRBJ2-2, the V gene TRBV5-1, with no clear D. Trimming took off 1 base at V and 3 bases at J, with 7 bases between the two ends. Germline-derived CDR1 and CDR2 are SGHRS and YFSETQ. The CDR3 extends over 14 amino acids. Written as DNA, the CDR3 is TGCGCCAGCAGCTTGATTGTTGACACCGGGGAGCTGTTTTTT. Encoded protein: CASSLIVDTGELFF.

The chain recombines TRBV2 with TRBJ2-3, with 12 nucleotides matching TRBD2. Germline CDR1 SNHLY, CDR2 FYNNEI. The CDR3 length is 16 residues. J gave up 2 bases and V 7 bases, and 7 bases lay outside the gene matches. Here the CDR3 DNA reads TGTGCCAGCATGCCCCTAGCGGGGGGGGCCACAGATACGCAGTATTTT. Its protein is CASMPLAGGATDTQYF.

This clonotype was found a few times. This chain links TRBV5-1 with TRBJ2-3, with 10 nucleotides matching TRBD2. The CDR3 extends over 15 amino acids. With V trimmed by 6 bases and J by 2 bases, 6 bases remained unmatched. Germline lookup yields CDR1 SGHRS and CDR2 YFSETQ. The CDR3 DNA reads TGCGCCAGCAAGAACCTAGCGGGGGACACAGATACGCAGTATTTT. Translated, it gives CASKNLAGDTDTQYF.

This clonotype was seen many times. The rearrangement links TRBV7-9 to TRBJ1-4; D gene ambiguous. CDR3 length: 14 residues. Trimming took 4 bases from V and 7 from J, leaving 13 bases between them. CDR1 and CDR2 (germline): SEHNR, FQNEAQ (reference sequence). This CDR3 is CASSSEGFGEKLFF. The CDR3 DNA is TGTGCCAGCAGCTCAGAAGGATTTGGTGAAAAACTGTTTTTT.

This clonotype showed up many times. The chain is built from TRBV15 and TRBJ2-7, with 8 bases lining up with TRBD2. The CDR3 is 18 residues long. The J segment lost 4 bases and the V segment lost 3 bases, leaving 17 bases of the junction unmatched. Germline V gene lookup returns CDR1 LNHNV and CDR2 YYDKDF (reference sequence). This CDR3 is CATSSPRVPGLEAYEQYF. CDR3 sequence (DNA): TGTGCCACCAGCAGTCCCAGGGTTCCGGGACTAGAGGCGTACGAGCAGTACTTC. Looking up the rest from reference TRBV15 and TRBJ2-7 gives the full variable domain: DAMVIQNPRYQVTQFGKPVTLSCSQTLNHNVMYWYQQKSSQAPKLLFHYYDKDFNNEADTPDNFQSRRPNTSFCFLDIRSPGLGDTAMYLCATSSPRVPGLEAYEQYFGPGTRLTVT.